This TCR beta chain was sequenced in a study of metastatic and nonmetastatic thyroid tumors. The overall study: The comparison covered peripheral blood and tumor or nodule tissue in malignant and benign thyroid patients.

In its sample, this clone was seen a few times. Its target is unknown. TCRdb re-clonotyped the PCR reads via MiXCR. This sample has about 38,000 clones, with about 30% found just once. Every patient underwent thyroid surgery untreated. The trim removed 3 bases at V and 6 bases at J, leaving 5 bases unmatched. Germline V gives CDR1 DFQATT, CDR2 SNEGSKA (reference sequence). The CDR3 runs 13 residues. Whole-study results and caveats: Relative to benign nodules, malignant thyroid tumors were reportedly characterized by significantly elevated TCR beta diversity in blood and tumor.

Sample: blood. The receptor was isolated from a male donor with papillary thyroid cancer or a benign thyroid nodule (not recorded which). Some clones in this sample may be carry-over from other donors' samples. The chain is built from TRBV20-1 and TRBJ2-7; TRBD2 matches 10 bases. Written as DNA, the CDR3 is TGCAGTGCTAGCGTCAGCGGGAGGGGCGAGCAGTACTTC. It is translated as CSASVSGRGEQYF.